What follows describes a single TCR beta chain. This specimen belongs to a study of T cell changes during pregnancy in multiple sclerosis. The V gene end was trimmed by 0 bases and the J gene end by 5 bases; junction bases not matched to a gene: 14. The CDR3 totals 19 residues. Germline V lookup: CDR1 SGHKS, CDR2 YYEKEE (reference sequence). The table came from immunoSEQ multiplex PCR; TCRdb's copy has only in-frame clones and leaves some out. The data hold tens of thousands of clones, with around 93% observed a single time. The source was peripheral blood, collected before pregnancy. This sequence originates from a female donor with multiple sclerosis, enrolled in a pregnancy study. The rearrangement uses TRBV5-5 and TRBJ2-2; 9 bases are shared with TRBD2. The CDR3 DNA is TGTGCCAGCAGCTTGGCCCCTGGTTCGCGGGGGGGCCGGACCGGGGAGCTGTTTTTT. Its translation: CASSLAPGSRGGRTGELFF.